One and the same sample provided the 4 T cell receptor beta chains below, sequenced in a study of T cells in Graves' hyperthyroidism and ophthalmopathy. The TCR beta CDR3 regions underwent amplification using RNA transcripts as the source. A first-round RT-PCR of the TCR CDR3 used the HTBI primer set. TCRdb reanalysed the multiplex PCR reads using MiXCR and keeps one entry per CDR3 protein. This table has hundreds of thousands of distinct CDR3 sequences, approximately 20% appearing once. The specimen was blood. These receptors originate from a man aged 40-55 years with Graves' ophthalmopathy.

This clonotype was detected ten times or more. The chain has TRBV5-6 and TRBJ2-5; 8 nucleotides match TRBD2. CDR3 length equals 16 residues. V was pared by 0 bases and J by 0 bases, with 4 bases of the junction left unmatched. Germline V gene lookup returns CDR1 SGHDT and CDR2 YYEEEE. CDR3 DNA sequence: TGTGCCAGCAGCTTGGAGCGGGGGACGTACCAAGAGACCCAGTACTTC. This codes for CASSLERGTYQETQYF.

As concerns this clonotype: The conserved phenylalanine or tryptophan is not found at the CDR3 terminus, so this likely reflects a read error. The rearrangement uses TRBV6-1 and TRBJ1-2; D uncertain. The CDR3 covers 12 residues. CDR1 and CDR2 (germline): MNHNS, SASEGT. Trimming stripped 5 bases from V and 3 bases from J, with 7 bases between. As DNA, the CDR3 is TGTGCCAGCAGTAGAGGAGACTATGGCTACACCCTC. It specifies CASSRGDYGYTL.

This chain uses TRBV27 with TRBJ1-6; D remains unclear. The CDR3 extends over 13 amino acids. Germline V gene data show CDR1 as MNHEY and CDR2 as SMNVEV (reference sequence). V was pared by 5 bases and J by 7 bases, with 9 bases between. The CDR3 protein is CASSVEWNSPLHF. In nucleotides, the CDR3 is TGTGCCAGCAGTGTGGAATGGAATTCACCCCTCCACTTT.

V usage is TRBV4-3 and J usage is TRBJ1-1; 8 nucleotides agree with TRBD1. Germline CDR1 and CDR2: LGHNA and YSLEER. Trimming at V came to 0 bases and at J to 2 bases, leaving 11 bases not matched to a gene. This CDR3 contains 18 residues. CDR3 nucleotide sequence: TGCGCCAGCAGCCAAGATAAGGCCCGGACAGGGAGAAACACTGAAGCTTTCTTT. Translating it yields CASSQDKARTGRNTEAFF.